These 21 T cell receptor beta chains originate from one sample sequenced in a study of blood T cell repertoires in COVID-19. Sequenced by immunoSEQ multiplex PCR; TCRdb stores in-frame clones only, minus some. Among 100,000 to 150,000 clones, roughly 85% were seen once, and the ten largest hold under 7%. Sequenced sample: peripheral blood. These receptors all stem from a man aged 80 or over with active or convalescent COVID-19.

The chain has TRBV12-5 and TRBJ2-6, with D possibly matching TRBD1 (5 bases). Germline V gene lookup returns CDR1 LGHNT and CDR2 FRNRAP. The CDR3 length is 17 residues. Trimming left V 1 base short and J 0 bases short, with 10 bases between. CDR3 amino acids: CASGLGPGHSGANVLTF. The CDR3 coding sequence is TGTGCTAGTGGTTTGGGGCCAGGGCACTCTGGGGCCAACGTCCTGACTTTC.

This clone was seen only a few times. One junction end does not reproduce the germline sequence, and a read error may be involved. The J gene is TRBJ2-2, the V gene TRBV3-1 (or the pseudogene TRBV3-2); weak D call: TRBD2 (5 bases). This CDR3 is 14 amino acids long. The germline CDR1 and CDR2 sequences are LGHDT and YNNKEL (reference sequence). Here the CDR3 DNA reads TGTGCCAGCAGCCACACCGGGAACCCCGGGGAGCTGTTTTTT. Protein: CASSHTGNPGELFF.

V gene TRBV5-1 combines with J gene TRBJ2-1; 8 bases are a match to TRBD2. V shed 0 bases and J 4 bases; nucleotides not matched to a gene: 6. The CDR3 is made up of 16 amino acids. Germline CDR1 SGHRS, CDR2 YFSETQ. The CDR3 is CASSLGVPSGYNEQFF. The DNA of the CDR3 is TGCGCCAGCAGCTTGGGGGTTCCTAGCGGGTACAATGAGCAGTTCTTC.

V usage is TRBV12-3 or TRBV12-4 and J usage is TRBJ1-3; no clear D. V dropped 5 bases and J dropped 0 bases, with 5 bases sitting between them. There are 13 residues in the CDR3. The CDR3 here is CASSLSSGNTIYF. The CDR3 nucleotides are TGTGCCAGCAGTCTAAGCTCTGGAAACACCATATATTTT.

The rearrangement links TRBV10-3 to TRBJ1-1; maybe TRBD1 (5 bases). The CDR3 runs 14 residues. Trimming shortened V by 0 bases and J by 5 bases, and 10 bases separated the two germline ends. CDR1 and CDR2 from the germline V gene are ENHRY and SYGVKD. The chain's CDR3 is CAISESAGQTEAFF. The CDR3 region has the DNA TGTGCCATCAGTGAGTCCGCAGGGCAGACTGAAGCTTTCTTT.

J is TRBJ1-5 and V is TRBV7-9; maybe TRBD1 (6 bases). Trimming left V 4 bases short and J 5 bases short, with 12 bases between. Per the germline V gene, CDR1 is SEHNR and CDR2 is FQNEAQ (reference sequence). The CDR3 is 14 residues long. The CDR3 loop is CASSSGGLYQPQHF. The DNA for the CDR3 is TGTGCCAGCAGCTCCGGGGGGCTGTATCAGCCCCAGCATTTT.

This clone was seen only once. CDR3 protein: CASIGGRAYDNEQFF. The DNA of the CDR3 is TGTGCCAGTATAGGCGGGAGGGCCTACGACAATGAGCAGTTCTTC. The chain employs TRBV19 and TRBJ2-1; 9 bases agree with TRBD2. CDR3 length: 15 residues. Unmatched junction bases numbered 9, after V lost 7 bases and J lost 5 bases. Germline values: CDR1 LNHDA, CDR2 SQIVND (reference sequence).

The chain uses TRBV19 and TRBJ2-7; 7 bases align to TRBD1. The germline V gene has CDR1 LNHDA and CDR2 SQIVND (reference sequence). This CDR3 is 15 amino acids long. After removal of 4 bases from V and 4 bases from J, the junction contained 10 bases not matched to a gene. The CDR3 region is CASSNRQGPTYEQYF. In nucleotides, the CDR3 is TGTGCCAGTAGTAACCGACAGGGCCCGACGTACGAGCAGTACTTC.

The genes are TRBV3-1 (or the pseudogene TRBV3-2) and TRBJ2-3, with D maybe TRBD2 (6 bases). Germline V gives CDR1 LGHDT, CDR2 YNNKEL (reference sequence). This CDR3 has 16 amino acids. V dropped 0 bases and J dropped 3 bases, with 13 bases sitting between them. The CDR3 DNA is TGTGCCAGCAGCCAAGATCTAGGGAGCGGGACAGATACGCAGTATTTT. This codes for CASSQDLGSGTDTQYF.

The chain recombines TRBV15 with TRBJ1-6, with 8 bases identical to TRBD1. The J segment lost 8 bases and the V segment lost 6 bases, leaving 6 bases of the junction unmatched. The germline V gene has CDR1 LNHNV and CDR2 YYDKDF (reference sequence). The CDR3 length is 14 residues. The DNA of the CDR3 is TGTGCCACCAGTCAGGGGGCTATGGATTCACCCCTCCACTTT. Protein: CATSQGAMDSPLHF.

The genes are TRBV6-5 and TRBJ1-5, with 9 bases aligning to TRBD1. Germline-derived CDR1 and CDR2 are MNHEY and SVGAGI. The CDR3 totals 13 residues. The J segment lost 6 bases and the V segment lost 8 bases, leaving 5 bases of the junction unmatched. CDR3 region: CASGQGPGQPQHF. CDR3 nucleotide sequence: TGTGCCAGCGGACAGGGGCCAGGTCAGCCCCAGCATTTT.

The chain employs TRBV6-5 and TRBJ1-4; 10 bases fit TRBD1. The V gene end was trimmed by 7 bases and the J gene end by 5 bases; junction bases not matched to a gene: 4. CDR1 is MNHEY and CDR2 is SVGAGI in the germline V gene. CDR3 size: 14 residues. The CDR3 here is CASKPGQGNEKLFF. CDR3 in DNA: TGTGCCAGCAAACCGGGACAGGGGAATGAAAAACTGTTTTTT.

This clone is a singleton in its sample. The germline gene is not matched at one end of the junction; a read error may be the cause. The CDR3 nucleotides are TGCAGTGCTAGAGATGGGGCACAGGGGGGATTT. Its protein is CSARDGAQGGF. The chain recombines TRBV20-1 with TRBJ1-1, with 8 bases fitting TRBD1. CDR1 and CDR2 from the germline V gene are DFQATT and SNEGSKA (reference sequence). This CDR3 region has 11 residues.

This clone has just a few counts. J is TRBJ2-7 and V is TRBV29-1; D might be TRBD2 (5 bases). From germline, CDR1 is SQVTM and CDR2 ANQGSEA. This CDR3 region has 11 residues. V was trimmed by 7 bases and J by 6 bases, leaving 13 bases between them. The CDR3 is CSAGLGGEQYF. In DNA form, the CDR3 reads TGCAGCGCCGGACTCGGCGGCGAGCAGTACTTC.

The chain carries TRBV19 and TRBJ1-1; D possibly corresponds to TRBD1 (6 bases). The germline V and J ends were trimmed by 5 bases and 7 bases, with 14 bases remaining between them. The CDR3 sequence is 13 residues long. Germline lookup yields CDR1 LNHDA and CDR2 SQIVND (reference sequence). The CDR3 spells CASSVTGSDEAFF. CDR3 nucleotide sequence: TGTGCCAGTAGTGTCACAGGGAGCGATGAAGCTTTCTTT. The full variable domain, rest sourced from reference TRBV19 and TRBJ1-1, is DGGITQSPKYLFRKEGQNVTLSCEQNLNHDAMYWYRQDPGQGLRLIYYSQIVNDFQKGDIAEGYSVSREKKESFPLTVTSAQKNPTAFYLCASSVTGSDEAFFGQGTRLTVV.

V and J are TRBV5-1 and TRBJ2-1; TRBD2 matches at 15 bases. CDR3 length equals 17 residues. Germline V CDR1 and CDR2: SGHRS, YFSETQ. V lost 2 bases and J lost 10; bases outside the gene matches: 10. The CDR3 region has the DNA TGCGCCAGCAGCTTCCGGACTAGCGGGAGGGGAAACGGAGAGCAGTTCTTC. This translates into CASSFRTSGRGNGEQFF.

The rearrangement joins TRBV2 to TRBJ2-1; 13 positions match TRBD2. The J segment lost 8 bases and the V segment lost 5 bases, leaving 6 bases of the junction unmatched. CDR1 is SNHLY and CDR2 is FYNNEI in the germline V gene. This CDR3 comprises 15 residues. The DNA of the CDR3 is TGTGCCAGCAGTTTGGGACTAGCGGGAAACTATGAGCAGTTCTTC. This translates into CASSLGLAGNYEQFF. The full variable domain, its missing parts supplied by reference TRBV2 and TRBJ2-1, is EPEVTQTPSHQVTQMGQEVILRCVPISNHLYFYWYRQILGQKVEFLVSFYNNEISEKSEIFDDQFSVERPDGSNFTLKIRSTKLEDSAMYFCASSLGLAGNYEQFFGPGTRLTVL.

The chain employs TRBV7-2 and TRBJ2-3; D unresolved. The CDR3 runs to 14 residues. V was shortened by 0 bases and J by 3 bases, with 7 bases between the two germline ends. Germline V CDR1 and CDR2: SGHTA, FQGNSA. Here the CDR3 reads CASSLASGTDTQYF. The CDR3, as DNA: TGTGCCAGCAGCTTAGCCTCCGGGACAGATACGCAGTATTTT.

This chain uses TRBV18 with TRBJ1-1; the D gene is possibly TRBD1 (6 bases). In germline, CDR1 is KGHSH, CDR2 LQKENI. V shed 4 bases and J shed 0 bases, with 9 bases lying between them. The CDR3 totals 14 residues. This CDR3 reads CASSQQGLNTEAFF. CDR3 nucleotides: TGTGCCAGCTCACAACAGGGTTTGAACACTGAAGCTTTCTTT.

The genes are TRBV2 and TRBJ2-7; TRBD1 matches 8 bases. This CDR3 region has 15 residues. Per the germline V gene, CDR1 is SNHLY and CDR2 is FYNNEI. J was trimmed by 3 bases and V by 6 bases; bases with no gene match: 10. For the CDR3, the DNA is TGTGCCAGCAGCCTGACAGGGGCCCAGAGCTACGAGCAGTACTTC. Translation: CASSLTGAQSYEQYF.

The V and J genes are TRBV4-1 and TRBJ2-1, with D possibly being TRBD2 (6 bases). Germline assignment: CDR1 MGHRA and CDR2 YSYEKL. V lost 2 bases to trimming and J lost 4 bases, with 15 bases between them. There are 16 residues in the CDR3. The CDR3 region is CASSQKPGTLYNEQFF. The CDR3 nucleotides read TGCGCCAGCAGCCAAAAACCTGGGACTTTATACAATGAGCAGTTCTTC.